This is a list of T cell receptor beta chains from one sample in a study of identifying expanded T cells in peripheral blood. Only in-frame clones appear in the TCRdb table, and some are missing; sequencing was by immunoSEQ multiplex PCR. The table shows 70,000 or so clones, with 90% occurring only once. Specimen: blood. These receptors were taken from a person aged 18 to 70 in good health. Each CDR3 is given with its conserved first and last residue. Each record gives: CDR3 protein, CDR3 DNA, CDR3 length, D gene, J gene, V gene, clone size. A D gene is named only where the DNA matches it firmly. Expanded clones are given a class, and other clones once, few, many or no size at all.

CASSLGSEKLFF	TGTGCCAGCTCCCTTGGGAGTGAAAAACTGTTTTTT	12	-	TRBJ1-4	TRBV18	-
CASSEWWVGATNEKLFF	TGTGCCAGCAGTGAATGGTGGGTTGGGGCAACTAATGAAAAACTGTTTTTT	17	-	TRBJ1-4	TRBV2	-
CASSLERGADTQYF	TGCGCCAGCAGCTTGGAGCGGGGGGCAGATACGCAGTATTTT	14	TRBD2	TRBJ2-3	TRBV5-1	-
CASRRGGQPQHF	TGTGCCAGCAGAAGGGGGGGTCAGCCCCAGCATTTT	12	-	TRBJ1-5	TRBV2	-
CASTPPGQGGQGGELFF	TGCGCCAGCACCCCCCCGGGACAGGGGGGTCAGGGCGGGGAGCTGTTTTTT	17	TRBD1	TRBJ2-2	TRBV5-1	-
CASSLAGQGFTEQYF	TGTGCCAGCAGCTTAGCCGGGCAGGGCTTTACCGAGCAGTACTTC	15	-	TRBJ2-7	TRBV7-2	-
CAWLRGYEQYF	TGTGCCTGGCTCCGAGGCTACGAGCAGTACTTC	11	-	TRBJ2-7	TRBV30	-
CASSAVKTVYDYTF	TGTGCCAGCAGCGCAGTAAAGACGGTCTATGACTACACCTTC	14	-	TRBJ1-2	TRBV9	-
CASSVFRAGEALYGYTF	TGCGCCAGCAGTGTTTTTCGGGCAGGGGAGGCGCTTTATGGCTACACCTTC	17	-	TRBJ1-2	TRBV10-2	-
CSARQNYEQYF	TGCAGTGCTAGACAGAACTACGAGCAGTACTTC	11	-	TRBJ2-7	TRBV20-1	-
CASSSPRTGQSYEQYF	TGTGCCAGTAGTTCCCCCCGGACAGGACAGTCCTACGAGCAGTACTTC	16	TRBD1	TRBJ2-7	TRBV19	-
CASSPPGWARPLF	TGTGCCAGTAGTCCACCCGGGTGGGCTAGGCCGCTTTTT	13	-	TRBJ2-2	TRBV19	-
CASSRGRPNEKLFF	TGTGCCAGCAGCAGGGGACGGCCCAATGAAAAACTGTTTTTT	14	-	TRBJ1-4	TRBV5-6	-
CASYGQGYGYTF	TGTGCCAGTTACGGACAGGGGTATGGCTACACCTTC	12	TRBD1	TRBJ1-2	TRBV19	-
CASSPGDTDTQYF	TGTGCCAGCTCACCAGGGGACACAGATACGCAGTATTTT	13	-	TRBJ2-3	TRBV18	-
CASSQRQGASHGYTF	TGCGCCAGCAGCCAACGACAGGGGGCATCGCATGGCTACACCTTC	15	TRBD1	TRBJ1-2	TRBV4-3	once
CSVVTGTGHNEQFF	TGCAGCGTCGTTACCGGGACAGGGCATAATGAGCAGTTCTTC	14	TRBD1	TRBJ2-1	TRBV29-1	-
CASSPWGGLPDTQYF	TGTGCCAGCAGCCCCTGGGGGGGGCTCCCAGATACGCAGTATTTT	15	-	TRBJ2-3	TRBV7-8	-
CASSPGGQPQHF	TGTGCCAGCTCACCAGGGGGGCAGCCCCAGCATTTT	12	-	TRBJ1-5	TRBV18	-
CASSSTGGYFAFF	TGTGCCAGCAGCTCGACAGGGGGCTATTTTGCTTTCTTT	13	TRBD1	TRBJ1-1	TRBV13	-
CASSVQGASGYTF	TGTGCCAGCAGCGTACAGGGGGCGAGTGGCTACACCTTC	13	TRBD1	TRBJ1-2	TRBV9	few
CASSVGPSTGGPEDEQYF	TGTGCCAGCAGCGTTGGCCCCTCCACAGGGGGCCCGGAGGACGAGCAGTACTTC	18	TRBD1	TRBJ2-7	TRBV9	-
CASSPARGNTDTQYF	TGTGCCAGCAGCCCTGCCCGGGGAAACACAGATACGCAGTATTTT	15	-	TRBJ2-3	TRBV25-1	once
CASSLSDNEQFF	TGTGCCAGCAGCTTGAGCGACAATGAGCAGTTCTTC	12	-	TRBJ2-1	TRBV5-6	-
CASSAGTGPYEQYF	TGTGCCAGCAGCGCGGGCACAGGTCCCTACGAGCAGTACTTC	14	-	TRBJ2-7	TRBV14	-
CASSTARGRGEAFF	TGTGCCAGCAGTACAGCCAGGGGGCGCGGGGAAGCTTTCTTT	14	TRBD1	TRBJ1-1	TRBV6-5	-
CASSIDRRDTEAFF	TGTGCCAGCAGCATCGACAGGAGGGACACTGAAGCTTTCTTT	14	-	TRBJ1-1	TRBV7-8	-
CASSSLDRGLFYGYTF	TGTGCCAGTAGTTCCCTCGACAGGGGGCTCTTCTATGGCTACACCTTC	16	TRBD1	TRBJ1-2	TRBV19	-
CASSYLGQANYGYTF	TGTGCCAGCAGTTACTTGGGGCAGGCTAACTATGGCTACACCTTC	15	-	TRBJ1-2	TRBV6-5	-
CASSPSDGLNTEAFF	TGTGCCAGCAGCCCCTCCGATGGCCTCAACACTGAAGCTTTCTTT	15	-	TRBJ1-1	TRBV14	-
CASSYRAGSITGELFF	TGTGCCAGCAGTTACCGGGCAGGTTCGATCACCGGGGAGCTGTTTTTT	16	-	TRBJ2-2	TRBV6-6	once
CASSELRGDHSNQPQHF	TGTGCCAGCAGTGAACTTCGGGGGGACCATAGCAATCAGCCCCAGCATTTT	17	-	TRBJ1-5	TRBV2	once
CASSKLCASVWETQYF	-	16	-	TRBJ2-5	TRBV21-1	-
CASSPTGEPQHF	TGTGCCAGCAGTCCGACCGGGGAGCCCCAGCATTTT	12	-	TRBJ1-5	TRBV6-5	-
CASSQDRLANTIYF	TGTGCCAGCAGCCAAGACAGATTAGCGAACACCATATATTTT	14	-	TRBJ1-3	TRBV14	-
CASSSDTPMNTEAFF	TGTGCCAGCAGCTCGGACACCCCCATGAACACTGAAGCTTTCTTT	15	-	TRBJ1-1	TRBV7-8	-
CASNLIPGTYEQYF	TGTGCCAGCAACCTGATCCCAGGCACCTACGAGCAGTACTTC	14	-	TRBJ2-7	TRBV7-8	-
CVRSQRGGRAGQETQYF	TGTGTCAGAAGCCAGCGTGGGGGGAGGGCAGGGCAAGAGACCCAGTACTTC	17	-	TRBJ2-5	TRBV7-5	-
CASSEALETYGYTF	TGTGCCAGCAGTGAAGCTTTAGAAACCTATGGCTACACCTTC	14	-	TRBJ1-2	TRBV6-1	few
CASDRDVTPGANVLTF	TGTGCCAGCGACCGGGACGTTACTCCCGGGGCCAACGTCCTGACTTTC	16	-	TRBJ2-6	TRBV7-8	few
CASSELGTGAEQYF	TGTGCCAGCAGTGAGCTAGGGACAGGGGCCGAGCAGTACTTC	14	TRBD1	TRBJ2-7	TRBV6-1	-
CASSAGLGGVTHGYTF	TGTGCCAGCAGCGCGGGGTTAGGAGGCGTAACTCATGGCTACACCTTC	16	-	TRBJ1-2	TRBV5-6	-
CASSLTGGLDTGELFF	TGTGCCAGCAGCCTCACGGGGGGGCTGGACACCGGGGAGCTGTTTTTT	16	TRBD2	TRBJ2-2	TRBV11-2	-
CASSQDIPYSSGANVLTF	TGCGCCAGCAGCCAAGATATTCCATATTCCTCTGGGGCCAACGTCCTGACTTTC	18	-	TRBJ2-6	TRBV4-3	-
CASSYSPAGQPQHF	TGTGCCAGCAGTTACTCTCCCGCCGGACAGCCCCAGCATTTT	14	-	TRBJ1-5	TRBV6-5	-
CASSLEGRTTEAFF	TGTGCCAGCAGCTTAGAGGGGAGGACCACTGAAGCTTTCTTT	14	-	TRBJ1-1	TRBV11-2	-
CASSANPSGGDQLSTDTQYF	TGTGCCAGCAGCGCGAACCCTAGCGGGGGGGACCAATTGAGCACAGATACGCAGTATTTT	20	TRBD2	TRBJ2-3	TRBV9	-
CASRGDRAFGYTF	TGTGCCAGCAGGGGGGACAGGGCTTTTGGCTACACCTTC	13	TRBD1	TRBJ1-2	TRBV28	-
CATSRDRGMETQYF	TGTGCCACCAGCCGAGACAGGGGTATGGAGACCCAGTACTTC	14	TRBD1	TRBJ2-5	TRBV15	-
CASSQDRAGGQETQYF	TGCGCCAGCAGCCAAGATCGGGCGGGGGGTCAAGAGACCCAGTACTTC	16	TRBD2	TRBJ2-5	TRBV4-3	-
CASSSSINYGYTF	TGTGCCAGCTCCTCTTCCATTAACTATGGCTACACCTTC	13	-	TRBJ1-2	TRBV2	-
CASSEEGTEDQPQHF	TGTGCCAGCAGTGAGGAAGGGACAGAAGATCAGCCCCAGCATTTT	15	TRBD1	TRBJ1-5	TRBV2	-
CASSIGQGWTYEQYF	TGTGCCAGTAGTATTGGTCAGGGGTGGACCTACGAGCAGTACTTC	15	-	TRBJ2-7	TRBV19	-